Sequencing of this T cell receptor beta chain was carried out in a study of control samples from healthy donors and cancer patients. Libraries were prepared by immunoSEQ multiplex PCR; TCRdb keeps only in-frame clonotypes and omits some of them. The sample holds 90,000 or so clones, roughly 90% seen once. Sequenced input: blood. The source of this sequence is a woman in her seventies in good health.

As DNA, the CDR3 is TGTGCCAGCAATCCAGCGGGGGCTTTCCAAGATACGCAGTATTTT. It is translated as CASNPAGAFQDTQYF. This chain joins TRBV6-5 and TRBJ2-3; TRBD2 matches 8 bases. CDR3 size: 15 residues. Germline CDR1 and CDR2: MNHEY and SVGAGI. V trimming: 7 bases; J trimming: 5 bases; junction bases outside the gene matches: 11.